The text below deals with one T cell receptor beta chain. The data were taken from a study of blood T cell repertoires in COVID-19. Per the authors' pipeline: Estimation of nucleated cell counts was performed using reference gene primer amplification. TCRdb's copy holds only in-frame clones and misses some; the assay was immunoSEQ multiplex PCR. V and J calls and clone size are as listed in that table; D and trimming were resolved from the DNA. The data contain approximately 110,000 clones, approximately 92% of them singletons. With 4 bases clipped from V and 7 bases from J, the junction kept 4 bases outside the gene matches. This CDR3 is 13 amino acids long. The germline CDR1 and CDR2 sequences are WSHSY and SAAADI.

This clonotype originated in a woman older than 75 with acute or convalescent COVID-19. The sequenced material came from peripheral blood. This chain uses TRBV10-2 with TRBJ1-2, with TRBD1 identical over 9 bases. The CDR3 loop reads CASSADRGGGYTF. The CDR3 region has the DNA TGCGCCAGCAGTGCGGACAGGGGAGGTGGCTACACCTTC.